Listed here are 2 T cell receptor beta chains from one sample, sequenced in a study of blood T cell repertoires in COVID-19. The table came from immunoSEQ multiplex PCR; TCRdb's copy has only in-frame clones and leaves some out. The data show 250,000 or so clones, around nine tenths seen once. Sequencing used peripheral blood. Receptors originate from a man aged 30 to 39 with active or convalescent COVID-19.

The genes are TRBV3-1 (or the pseudogene TRBV3-2) and TRBJ2-1, with 8 positions matching TRBD2. Losses at the gene ends were 4 bases for V and 7 bases for J; bases not matched to a gene: 15. CDR1 and CDR2 from the germline V gene are LGHDT and YNNKEL (reference sequence). CDR3 size: 17 residues. The CDR3 sequence is CASSRIFSGEAGNEQFF. Written as DNA, the CDR3 is TGTGCCAGCAGCCGGATCTTTAGCGGGGAGGCGGGAAATGAGCAGTTCTTC.

V is TRBV2 and J is TRBJ1-1; tentative D call: TRBD1 (5 bases). The CDR3 is made up of 15 amino acids. V was shortened by 0 bases and J by 4 bases, with 12 bases between the two germline ends. Looked up from germline, CDR1 is SNHLY and CDR2 is FYNNEI. Here the CDR3 DNA reads TGTGCCAGCAGTGAAGCGCAGGGTTTGGTCACTGAAGCTTTCTTT. Its translation: CASSEAQGLVTEAFF.